Each of the 20 T cell receptor beta chains below was sequenced from the same sample in a study of brain T cells in children with intractable seizures. Clones were read by immunoSEQ multiplex PCR, and TCRdb kept only the in-frame ones, dropping some. Here the sample spans fewer than 150,000 clones, around 94% being singletons. Sample: peripheral blood, taken at surgery. Receptors originate from a boy in the first two years of life with hemimegalencephaly and intractable seizures.

The chain is built from TRBV7-9 and TRBJ1-1; D remains unclear. Germline CDR1 reads SEHNR; CDR2 reads FQNEAQ (reference sequence). Trimming left V 4 bases short and J 3 bases short, with 6 bases between. The CDR3 covers 12 residues. The CDR3 DNA follows: TGTGCCAGCAGCTCCATGGACACTGAAGCTTTCTTT. Encoded protein: CASSSMDTEAFF.

The gene calls are TRBV29-1 and TRBJ1-2; D uncertain. The CDR3 is 13 amino acids. Germline V gene data show CDR1 as SQVTM and CDR2 as ANQGSEA. The V end was cut by 1 base, the J end by 4 bases, with 10 bases between. CDR3 amino acids: CSVEGPGLYGYTF. The CDR3 DNA reads TGCAGCGTTGAAGGTCCAGGACTCTATGGCTACACCTTC.

The V and J genes are TRBV9 and TRBJ2-3, with 10 positions matching TRBD2. The V segment lost 5 bases and the J segment 4 bases; nucleotides outside the gene matches: 16. CDR1 SGDLS and CDR2 YYNGEE come from the germline V gene. This CDR3 is built from 18 residues. CDR3 amino acids: CASRFGISGRRVPDTQYF. The CDR3 nucleotides are TGTGCCAGCAGATTCGGGATTAGCGGGAGGAGGGTCCCAGATACGCAGTATTTT.

This clone came up once. The gene calls are TRBV6-2 or TRBV6-3 and TRBJ1-5; 7 positions agree with TRBD1. Germline V CDR1 and CDR2: MNHEY, SVGEGT. With V trimmed by 6 bases and J by 7 bases, 12 bases remained unmatched. This CDR3 contains 15 residues. CDR3 bases: TGTGCCAGCAGCCGCGTCCCGGGACAGTACCAGCCCCAGCATTTT. This encodes CASSRVPGQYQPQHF.

The chain joins TRBV7-2 to TRBJ2-7; 11 positions agree with TRBD2. Germline lookup yields CDR1 SGHTA and CDR2 FQGNSA. V was clipped by 0 bases and J by 3 bases; unmatched bases: 10. This CDR3 region has 18 residues. CDR3 nucleotide sequence: TGTGCCAGCAGCTTAGCGCTTGTGTCTAGCGGGAGGTACTACGAGCAGTACTTC. Protein product: CASSLALVSSGRYYEQYF.

The genes are TRBV4-3 and TRBJ1-5, with unresolved D. V dropped 0 bases and J dropped 0 bases, with 6 bases sitting between them. Germline values: CDR1 LGHNA, CDR2 YSLEER. The CDR3 runs 15 residues. The CDR3 reads CASSQDRYSNQPQHF. DNA for the CDR3: TGCGCCAGCAGCCAAGACAGGTATAGCAATCAGCCCCAGCATTTT.

The chain joins TRBV28 to TRBJ2-3; D is unresolved. Germline V gene sequence: CDR1 MDHEN, CDR2 SYDVKM. The CDR3 has 11 amino acids. V shed 3 bases and J shed 5 bases, with 3 bases lying between them. This CDR3 is CASSFGDTQYF. The CDR3, as DNA: TGTGCCAGCAGTTTCGGAGATACGCAGTATTTT.

This chain uses TRBV3-1 (or the pseudogene TRBV3-2) with TRBJ1-3; D remains ambiguous. Looked up from germline, CDR1 is LGHDT and CDR2 is YNNKEL (reference sequence). The CDR3 is made up of 13 amino acids. The V and J ends lost 1 base and 4 bases respectively, with 5 bases between them. CDR3 coding DNA: TGTGCCAGCAGCCAAGGCTTGGGAAACACCATATATTTT. This encodes CASSQGLGNTIYF.

V gene TRBV24-1 combines with J gene TRBJ2-7; TRBD2 might be the D (6 bases). Germline V gene sequence: CDR1 KGHDR, CDR2 SFDVKD. The V gene lost 4 bases and the J gene lost 4 bases, with 10 bases spanning the gap. This CDR3 is 13 amino acids long. CDR3 nucleotide sequence: TGTGCCACCAGTGAAGGAGGGAGATACGAGCAGTACTTC. Encoded protein: CATSEGGRYEQYF.

The rearrangement joins TRBV1 to TRBJ2-7; the DNA was not compared with TRBD2, the D call given in the table. TRBV1 is assigned pseudogene status. The CDR3 loop spans 15 amino acids. The CDR3 region has the DNA TGCACCAGCAGCCAAGAAGAGCGGGAGGCCCCCCAGCAGTACTTC. This codes for CTSSQEEREAPQQYF.

The chain uses TRBV20-1 and TRBJ2-1; D possibly corresponds to TRBD2 (6 bases). V was clipped by 3 bases and J by 7 bases, with 16 bases between them. Germline V CDR1 and CDR2: DFQATT, SNEGSKA (reference sequence). The CDR3 has 14 residues. CDR3 sequence (DNA): TGCAGTGCTAGTCCTACCGGGACTCCGAATGAGCAGTTCTTC. It translates to CSASPTGTPNEQFF.

The J gene is TRBJ2-1, the V gene TRBV11-2; 12 positions agree with TRBD2. CDR3 length: 15 amino acids. CDR1 SGHAT and CDR2 FQNNGV come from the germline V gene. The J segment lost 6 bases and the V segment lost 1 base, leaving 1 base of the junction unmatched. CDR3 residues: CASSLGLAGVNEQFF. DNA for the CDR3: TGTGCCAGCAGCTTAGGACTAGCGGGGGTCAATGAGCAGTTCTTC.

The genes are TRBV5-1 and TRBJ2-2, with 14 bases lining up with TRBD2. Germline CDR1 reads SGHRS; CDR2 reads YFSETQ. This CDR3 is built from 15 residues. V was pared by 4 bases and J by 6 bases, with 2 bases of the junction left unmatched. CDR3 region: CASSQGLAGAGELFF. CDR3 in DNA: TGCGCCAGCAGCCAGGGACTAGCGGGAGCCGGGGAGCTGTTTTTT.

The J gene is TRBJ2-3, the V gene TRBV25-1, with D possibly being TRBD1 (5 bases). Germline CDR1 is MGHDK and CDR2 is SYGVNS. The CDR3 has 13 residues. V gave up 8 bases and J gave up 0 bases, with 9 bases separating them. Written as DNA, the CDR3 is TGTGCCAGCGGGGCTCAAAGCACAGATACGCAGTATTTT. It encodes CASGAQSTDTQYF.

The chain carries TRBV28 and TRBJ2-6, with D maybe TRBD2 (6 bases). Per germline, CDR1 MDHEN and CDR2 SYDVKM. The V end was cut by 2 bases, the J end by 3 bases, with 17 bases between. This CDR3 comprises 18 residues. CDR3 DNA: TGTGCCAGCAGTTTAGATCTTGAGTGGGGAGGTGGGGCCAACGTCCTGACTTTC. As protein: CASSLDLEWGGGANVLTF.

The chain employs TRBV5-1 and TRBJ2-7; 12 nucleotides match TRBD2. The CDR3 totals 14 residues. In germline, CDR1 is SGHRS, CDR2 YFSETQ. Trimming at V came to 4 bases and at J to 7 bases, leaving 6 bases not matched to a gene. The CDR3 bases are TGCGCCAGCAGCCGGGCCGGACTAGCGGGAGAGCAGTACTTC. Protein product: CASSRAGLAGEQYF.

This chain uses TRBV5-6 with TRBJ2-5, with D perhaps matching TRBD2 (5 bases). CDR1 and CDR2 from the germline V gene are SGHDT and YYEEEE. V shed 4 bases and J shed 5 bases, with 18 bases lying between them. The CDR3 runs 15 residues. CDR3 in amino acids: CASSPRLGPGETQYF. The CDR3 DNA reads TGTGCCAGCAGCCCCCGCTTAGGCCCGGGGGAGACCCAGTACTTC.

V and J are TRBV7-3 and TRBJ2-3; D is unclear. V was trimmed by 3 bases and J by 6 bases, leaving 7 bases between them. The CDR3 is made up of 12 amino acids. CDR1 and CDR2 from the germline V gene are SGHTA and FQGTGA. In nucleotides, the CDR3 is TGTGCCAGCAGCTTGATGGGGGATACGCAGTATTTT. Amino acids: CASSLMGDTQYF.

This chain connects TRBV9 to TRBJ2-3; TRBD2 agrees at 8 bases. The V segment lost 3 bases and the J segment 3 bases; nucleotides outside the gene matches: 9. The germline CDR1 and CDR2 sequences are SGDLS and YYNGEE. CDR3 size: 16 residues. The CDR3 bases are TGTGCCAGCAGCGCGACCGGGACTAGTTATACAGATACGCAGTATTTT. The encoded protein is CASSATGTSYTDTQYF. The complete variable domain, with remaining parts taken from reference TRBV9 and TRBJ2-3, reads DSGVTQTPKHLITATGQRVTLRCSPRSGDLSVYWYQQSLDQGLQFLIQYYNGEERAKGNILERFSAQQFPDLHSELNLSSLELGDSALYFCASSATGTSYTDTQYFGPGTRLTVL.

The chain joins TRBV27 to TRBJ1-5, with a weak D call TRBD1 (5 bases). Per the germline V gene, CDR1 is MNHEY and CDR2 is SMNVEV (reference sequence). This CDR3 region has 13 residues. V was clipped by 3 bases and J by 8 bases, with 11 bases between them. Written as DNA, the CDR3 is TGTGCCAGCAGTTTGGGGGGGTGGGAGCCCCAGCATTTT. Its translation is CASSLGGWEPQHF.